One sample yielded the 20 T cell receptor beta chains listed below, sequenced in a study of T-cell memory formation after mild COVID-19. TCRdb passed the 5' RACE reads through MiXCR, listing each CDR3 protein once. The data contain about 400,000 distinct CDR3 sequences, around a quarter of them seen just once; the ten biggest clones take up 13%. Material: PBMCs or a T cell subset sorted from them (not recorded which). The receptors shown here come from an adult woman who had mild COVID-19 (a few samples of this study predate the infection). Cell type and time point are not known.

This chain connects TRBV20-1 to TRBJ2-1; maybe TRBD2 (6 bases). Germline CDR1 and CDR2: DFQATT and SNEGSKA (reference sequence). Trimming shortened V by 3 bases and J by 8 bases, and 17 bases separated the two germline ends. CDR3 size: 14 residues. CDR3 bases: TGCAGTGCTAGTAACGGACCCCCGGGAGATGAGCAGTTCTTC. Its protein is CSASNGPPGDEQFF.

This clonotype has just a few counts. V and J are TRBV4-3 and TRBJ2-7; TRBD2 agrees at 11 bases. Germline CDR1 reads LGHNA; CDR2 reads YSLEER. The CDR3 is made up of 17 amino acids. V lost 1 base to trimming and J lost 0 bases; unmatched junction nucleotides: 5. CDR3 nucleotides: TGCGCCAGCAGCCAAGCTCTAGCGGGAGGTGACTCCTACGAGCAGTACTTC. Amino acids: CASSQALAGGDSYEQYF.

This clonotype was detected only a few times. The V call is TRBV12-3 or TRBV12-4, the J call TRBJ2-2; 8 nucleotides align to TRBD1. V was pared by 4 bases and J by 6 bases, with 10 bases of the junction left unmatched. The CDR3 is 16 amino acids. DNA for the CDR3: TGTGCCAGCAGTTCTCTGCAGGGGGCGAGGGCCGGGGAGCTGTTTTTT. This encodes CASSSLQGARAGELFF.

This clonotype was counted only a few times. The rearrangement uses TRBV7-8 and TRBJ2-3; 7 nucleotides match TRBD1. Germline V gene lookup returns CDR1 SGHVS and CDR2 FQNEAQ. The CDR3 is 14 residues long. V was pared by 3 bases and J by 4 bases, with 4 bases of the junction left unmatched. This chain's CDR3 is CASSFTGAADTQYF. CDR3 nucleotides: TGTGCCAGCAGCTTTACAGGGGCCGCAGATACGCAGTATTTT.

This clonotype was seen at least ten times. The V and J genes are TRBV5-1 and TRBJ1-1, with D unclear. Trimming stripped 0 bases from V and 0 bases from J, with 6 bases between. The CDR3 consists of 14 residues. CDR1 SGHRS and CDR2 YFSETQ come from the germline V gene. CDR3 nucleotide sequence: TGCGCCAGCAGCTTGGATGGGGTGAACACTGAAGCTTTCTTT. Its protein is CASSLDGVNTEAFF.

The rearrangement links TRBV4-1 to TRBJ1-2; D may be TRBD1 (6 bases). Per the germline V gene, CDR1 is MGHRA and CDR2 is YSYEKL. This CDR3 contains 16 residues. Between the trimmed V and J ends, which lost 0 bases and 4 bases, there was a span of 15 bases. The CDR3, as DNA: TGCGCCAGCAGCCAAGATGGAGGGGGACTGGGCTATGGCTACACCTTC. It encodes CASSQDGGGLGYGYTF.

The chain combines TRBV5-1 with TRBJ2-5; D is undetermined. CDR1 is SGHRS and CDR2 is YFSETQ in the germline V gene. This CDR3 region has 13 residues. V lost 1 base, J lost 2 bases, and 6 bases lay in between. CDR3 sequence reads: CASSLFIQETQYF. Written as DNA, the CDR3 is TGCGCCAGCAGCTTGTTCATTCAAGAGACCCAGTACTTC.

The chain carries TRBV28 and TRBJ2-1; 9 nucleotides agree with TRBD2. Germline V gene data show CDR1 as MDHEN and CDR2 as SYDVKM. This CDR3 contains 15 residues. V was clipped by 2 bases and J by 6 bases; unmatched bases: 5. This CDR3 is CASSLVAGEVNEQFF. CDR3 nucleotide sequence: TGTGCCAGCAGTTTAGTAGCGGGAGAAGTCAATGAGCAGTTCTTC.

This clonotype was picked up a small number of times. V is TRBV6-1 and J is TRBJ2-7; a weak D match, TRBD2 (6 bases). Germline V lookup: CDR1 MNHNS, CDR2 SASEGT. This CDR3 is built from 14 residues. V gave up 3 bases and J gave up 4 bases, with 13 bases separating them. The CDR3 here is CASSDSAGLYEQYF. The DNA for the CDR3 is TGTGCCAGCAGTGATTCAGCGGGCTTATACGAGCAGTACTTC.

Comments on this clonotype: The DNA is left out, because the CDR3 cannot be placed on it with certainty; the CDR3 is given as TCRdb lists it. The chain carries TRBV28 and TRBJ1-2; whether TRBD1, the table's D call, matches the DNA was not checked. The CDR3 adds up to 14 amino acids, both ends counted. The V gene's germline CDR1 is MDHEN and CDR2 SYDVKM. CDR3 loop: CASSSSDNNYGYTF.

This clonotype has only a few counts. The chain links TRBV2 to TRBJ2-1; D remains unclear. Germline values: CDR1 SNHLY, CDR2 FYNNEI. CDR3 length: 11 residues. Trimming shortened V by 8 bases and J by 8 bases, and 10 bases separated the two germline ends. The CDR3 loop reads CASFGHYEQFF. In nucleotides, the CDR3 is TGTGCCAGCTTCGGGCATTATGAGCAGTTCTTC.

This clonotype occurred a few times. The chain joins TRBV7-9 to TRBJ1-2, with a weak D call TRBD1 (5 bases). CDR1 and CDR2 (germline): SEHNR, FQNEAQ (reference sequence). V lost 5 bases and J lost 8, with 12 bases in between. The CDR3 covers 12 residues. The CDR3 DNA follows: TGTGCCAGCAGCCAGCGGGACCGGGGCTACACCTTC. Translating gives CASSQRDRGYTF.

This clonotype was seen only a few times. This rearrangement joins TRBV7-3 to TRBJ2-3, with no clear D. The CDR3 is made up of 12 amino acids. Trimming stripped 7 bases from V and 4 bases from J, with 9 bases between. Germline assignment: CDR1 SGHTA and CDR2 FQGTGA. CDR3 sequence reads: CASTPEADTQYF. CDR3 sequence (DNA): TGTGCCAGCACCCCGGAAGCAGATACGCAGTATTTT.

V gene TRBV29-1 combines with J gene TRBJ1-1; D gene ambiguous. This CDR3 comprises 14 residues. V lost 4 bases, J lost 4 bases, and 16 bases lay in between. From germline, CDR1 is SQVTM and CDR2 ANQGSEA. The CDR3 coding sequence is TGCAGCGTTGGGCTAATGAGGGCTGGCACTGAAGCTTTCTTT. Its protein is CSVGLMRAGTEAFF.

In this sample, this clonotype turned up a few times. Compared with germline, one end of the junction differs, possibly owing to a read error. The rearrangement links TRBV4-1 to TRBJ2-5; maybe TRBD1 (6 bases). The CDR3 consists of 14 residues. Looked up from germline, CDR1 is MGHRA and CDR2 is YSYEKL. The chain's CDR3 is CASSLGGGQEIQYF. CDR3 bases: TGCGCCAGCAGCCTTGGTGGGGGCCAAGAGATCCAGTACTTC.

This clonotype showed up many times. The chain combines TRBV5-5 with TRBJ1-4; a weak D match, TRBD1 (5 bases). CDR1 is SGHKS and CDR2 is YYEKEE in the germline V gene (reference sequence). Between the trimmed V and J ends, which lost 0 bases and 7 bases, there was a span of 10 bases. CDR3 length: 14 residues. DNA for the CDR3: TGTGCCAGCAGCTTGGAAGGGGTTGGTGAAAAACTGTTTTTT. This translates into CASSLEGVGEKLFF.

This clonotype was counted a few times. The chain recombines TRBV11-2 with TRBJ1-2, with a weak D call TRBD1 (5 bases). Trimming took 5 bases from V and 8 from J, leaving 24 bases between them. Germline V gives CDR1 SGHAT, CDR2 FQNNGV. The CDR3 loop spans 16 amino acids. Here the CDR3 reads CASSLRNAGTLGGYTF. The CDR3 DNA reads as TGTGCCAGCAGCCTTAGGAACGCTGGGACCCTAGGGGGCTACACCTTC.

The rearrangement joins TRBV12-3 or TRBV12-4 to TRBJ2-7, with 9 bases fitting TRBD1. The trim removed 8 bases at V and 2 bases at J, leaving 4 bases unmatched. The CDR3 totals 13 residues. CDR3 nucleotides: TGTGCCAGCGCCCGGGACAGGGCCTACGAGCAGTACTTC. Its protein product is CASARDRAYEQYF.

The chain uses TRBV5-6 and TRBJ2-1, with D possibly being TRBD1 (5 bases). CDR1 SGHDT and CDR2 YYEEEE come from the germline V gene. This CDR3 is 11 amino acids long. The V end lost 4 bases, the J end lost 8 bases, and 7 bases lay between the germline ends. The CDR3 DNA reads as TGTGCCAGCAGCACACAGGATGAGCAGTTCTTC. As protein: CASSTQDEQFF.

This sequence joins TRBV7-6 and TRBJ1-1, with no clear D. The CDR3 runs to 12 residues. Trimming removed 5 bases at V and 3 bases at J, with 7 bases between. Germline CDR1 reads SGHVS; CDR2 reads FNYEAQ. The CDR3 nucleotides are TGTGCCAGCAGCCCCATTGACACTGAAGCTTTCTTT. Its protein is CASSPIDTEAFF.